Each of the 28 T cell receptor beta chains below was sequenced from the same sample in a study of glioma-infiltrating T cells after dendritic cell vaccination. Measured with immunoSEQ multiplex PCR; TCRdb has only the in-frame clones, and not every one. Counted here are about 64,000 clones, around 86% occurring once; the ten biggest clones make up more than 8%. Sequenced here: blood, sampled before dendritic cell vaccination. These receptors all come from a human donor with glioblastoma.

The chain is built from TRBV5-1 and TRBJ2-7, with 14 nucleotides matching TRBD2. V was clipped by 2 bases and J by 0 bases; unmatched bases: 7. The germline gives CDR1 SGHRS, CDR2 YFSETQ. There are 18 residues in the CDR3. CDR3 sequence: CASSFTGTSGGISYEQYF. CDR3 nucleotides: TGCGCCAGCAGCTTCACCGGGACTAGCGGGGGAATCTCCTACGAGCAGTACTTC.

The chain couples TRBV25-1 to TRBJ2-5; 8 bases align to TRBD1. Germline CDR1 MGHDK, CDR2 SYGVNS. V trimming: 2 bases; J trimming: 5 bases; junction bases outside the gene matches: 7. CDR3 length: 15 amino acids. The CDR3 sequence: CASSEPAGGHETQYF. The CDR3 DNA follows: TGTGCCAGCAGTGAACCCGCAGGGGGCCACGAGACCCAGTACTTC.

V usage is TRBV7-9 and J usage is TRBJ1-6; D is unresolved. The CDR3 totals 12 residues. V was cut by 4 bases and J by 16 bases, with 14 bases left in between. The germline V gene encodes CDR1 SEHNR and CDR2 FQNEAQ (reference sequence). Here the CDR3 DNA reads TGTGCCAGCAGCTCGACTGGCACCCAGCTCCACTTT. Encoded protein: CASSSTGTQLHF.

The chain couples TRBV6-1 to TRBJ1-3; possibly TRBD1 for D (6 bases). V gave up 7 bases and J gave up 10 bases, with 14 bases separating them. The CDR3 loop spans 12 amino acids. Germline lookup yields CDR1 MNHNS and CDR2 SASEGT. The CDR3 region has the DNA TGTGCCAGCAAGCCCGGAAGGGGGACCATATATTTT. Encoded protein: CASKPGRGTIYF.

The genes are TRBV10-3 and TRBJ2-5, with 15 bases identical to TRBD2. After removal of 5 bases from V and 5 bases from J, the junction contained 12 bases not matched to a gene. The CDR3 covers 18 residues. Germline V CDR1 and CDR2: ENHRY, SYGVKD. The CDR3 is CAISPGLAGGPVRETQYF. The CDR3 DNA sequence: TGTGCCATCAGTCCCGGACTAGCGGGGGGGCCCGTCAGGGAGACCCAGTACTTC.

This clone was detected only once. The chain combines TRBV6-1 with TRBJ2-7; 9 positions match TRBD2. CDR1 and CDR2 (germline): MNHNS, SASEGT. The CDR3 runs 13 residues. The V gene end was trimmed by 4 bases and the J gene end by 6 bases; junction bases not matched to a gene: 4. The CDR3 DNA is TGTGCCAGCAGTGCTGAGACTAGCGGCGAGCAGTACTTC. Protein: CASSAETSGEQYF.

There are a few counts of this clone. This rearrangement joins TRBV6-6 to TRBJ2-2, with TRBD1 identical over 7 bases. Germline trimming cut 6 bases from V and 3 bases from J; bases unmatched to any gene: 1. The CDR3 extends over 13 amino acids. The germline V gene encodes CDR1 MNHNY and CDR2 SVGAGI (reference sequence). The CDR3 DNA sequence: TGTGCCAGCAGAGACAGGGACACCGGGGAGCTGTTTTTT. Its protein product is CASRDRDTGELFF.

The genes are TRBV6-1 and TRBJ1-2; D is unresolved. CDR1 and CDR2 (germline): MNHNS, SASEGT. V lost 2 bases to trimming and J lost 0 bases, with 19 bases between them. The CDR3 contains 18 residues. CDR3 sequence: CASSETSGFVVANYGYTF. The CDR3 nucleotides are TGTGCCAGCAGTGAAACCAGCGGGTTCGTGGTAGCTAACTATGGCTACACCTTC.

The chain links TRBV5-1 to TRBJ1-4; D unresolved. Looked up from germline, CDR1 is SGHRS and CDR2 is YFSETQ. This CDR3 comprises 15 residues. Trimming cost V 4 bases and J 0 bases, with 10 bases left between them. The CDR3 DNA is TGCGCCAGCAGCCTCCGTCGTGCAACTAATGAAAAACTGTTTTTT. It yields the protein CASSLRRATNEKLFF.

This clone occurred once. V gene TRBV5-1 combines with J gene TRBJ2-5; 8 bases match TRBD2. Germline V gene sequence: CDR1 SGHRS, CDR2 YFSETQ. The CDR3 has 16 residues. Trimming removed 3 bases from V and 1 base from J; junction bases left unmatched: 8. The DNA for the CDR3 is TGCGCCAGCAGCTATCGACTAGCGCGTAGCCAAGAGACCCAGTACTTC. It encodes CASSYRLARSQETQYF.

This rearrangement joins TRBV28 to TRBJ2-1; possibly TRBD2 for D (7 bases). The CDR3 contains 14 residues. The V end lost 6 bases, the J end lost 5 bases, and 14 bases lay between the germline ends. From germline, CDR1 is MDHEN and CDR2 SYDVKM. CDR3 protein: CASRQGGGHNEQFF. In DNA form, the CDR3 reads TGTGCCAGCAGACAAGGGGGAGGGCACAATGAGCAGTTCTTC.

V usage is TRBV27 and J usage is TRBJ2-1; possible D gene TRBD1, 7 bases. From germline, CDR1 is MNHEY and CDR2 SMNVEV (reference sequence). The CDR3 covers 14 residues. The V end was cut by 6 bases, the J end by 9 bases, with 18 bases between. The CDR3 loop reads CASRGQRAYAEQFF. The CDR3, as DNA: TGTGCCAGCAGGGGACAGCGGGCCTACGCTGAGCAGTTCTTC.

The chain is built from TRBV10-2 and TRBJ2-2; D is undetermined. CDR1 and CDR2 from the germline V gene are WSHSY and SAAADI. V was pared by 4 bases and J by 0 bases, with 6 bases between. This CDR3 spans 14 amino acids. The CDR3 nucleotides read TGCGCCAGCAGTGGGCACCCGAACACCGGGGAGCTGTTTTTT. Protein: CASSGHPNTGELFF.

The chain joins TRBV27 to TRBJ2-7; 8 positions match TRBD1. The CDR3 runs 13 residues. Trimming took 6 bases from V and 4 from J; bases not matched to a gene: 5. CDR1 and CDR2 from the germline V gene are MNHEY and SMNVEV (reference sequence). In DNA form, the CDR3 reads TGTGCCAGCAGGGGGACAGGATCATACGAGCAGTACTTC. This codes for CASRGTGSYEQYF.

The chain has TRBV18 and TRBJ1-5; D might be TRBD1 (5 bases). V lost 1 base to trimming and J lost 5 bases, with 12 bases between them. This CDR3 is 15 amino acids long. Germline lookup yields CDR1 KGHSH and CDR2 LQKENI. CDR3 in amino acids: CASSPQGAGYQPQHF. The DNA of the CDR3 is TGTGCCAGCTCACCACAAGGGGCAGGATATCAGCCCCAGCATTTT.

CDR3 in amino acids: CASSLGTSGSNEQFF. Written as DNA, the CDR3 is TGCGCCAGCAGCCTCGGGACTAGCGGGTCCAATGAGCAGTTCTTC. The chain links TRBV4-1 to TRBJ2-1; 12 bases map to TRBD2. With 4 bases clipped from V and 6 bases from J, the junction kept 4 bases outside the gene matches. Germline values: CDR1 MGHRA, CDR2 YSYEKL. This CDR3 spans 15 amino acids.

This chain joins TRBV4-1 and TRBJ2-5, with D unclear. The CDR3 spans 13 residues. Trimming cost V 2 bases and J 2 bases, with 6 bases left between them. CDR1 MGHRA and CDR2 YSYEKL come from the germline V gene. CDR3 residues: CASSQTLQETQYF. The CDR3 DNA reads as TGCGCCAGCAGCCAAACACTACAAGAGACCCAGTACTTC.

The CDR3 here is CASSVEPKATNTGELFF. The DNA for the CDR3 is TGTGCCAGCAGCGTAGAACCCAAAGCGACGAACACCGGGGAGCTGTTTTTT. This sequence joins TRBV9 and TRBJ2-2; no clear D gene. The V gene lost 0 bases and the J gene lost 0 bases, with 12 bases spanning the gap. Germline V gene lookup returns CDR1 SGDLS and CDR2 YYNGEE. CDR3 length: 17 residues.

This rearrangement joins TRBV6-1 to TRBJ1-5; 7 bases match TRBD1. This CDR3 has 13 residues. Germline V CDR1 and CDR2: MNHNS, SASEGT. The V gene end was trimmed by 6 bases and the J gene end by 7 bases; junction bases not matched to a gene: 6. The CDR3 region has the DNA TGTGCCAGCAGGGGACAGCCGGGGCAGCCCCAGCATTTT. It is translated as CASRGQPGQPQHF.

This clone has just a few counts. The CDR3 loop is CASWTGANYGYTF. CDR3 in DNA: TGTGCCAGCTGGACAGGGGCGAACTATGGCTACACCTTC. The J gene is TRBJ1-2, the V gene TRBV19; TRBD1 aligns across 9 bases. J gave up 2 bases and V 9 bases, and 4 bases lay outside the gene matches. Germline V CDR1 and CDR2: LNHDA, SQIVND (reference sequence). The CDR3 runs 13 residues.

The rearrangement uses TRBV7-2 and TRBJ1-6; D is perhaps TRBD1 (6 bases). The germline CDR1 and CDR2 sequences are SGHTA and FQGNSA. The CDR3 runs 17 residues. The ends were cut back, 2 bases at V and 9 bases at J, with 20 bases in the middle. CDR3 loop: CASSLIQRRQGSSPLHF. DNA of the CDR3: TGTGCCAGCAGCTTAATTCAACGGCGTCAGGGGAGTTCACCCCTCCACTTT.

The chain is built from TRBV4-1 and TRBJ2-1, with a weak D call TRBD2 (5 bases). V gave up 1 base and J gave up 7 bases, with 14 bases separating them. The CDR3 consists of 15 residues. Germline-derived CDR1 and CDR2 are MGHRA and YSYEKL. The CDR3 here is CASSQAVPRGNEQFF. As DNA, the CDR3 is TGCGCCAGCAGCCAAGCGGTCCCGCGAGGGAATGAGCAGTTCTTC.

V gene TRBV5-4 combines with J gene TRBJ2-4, with a weak D call TRBD2 (7 bases). Germline V gene lookup returns CDR1 SGHNT and CDR2 YYREEE (reference sequence). Trimming pared 1 base from V and 8 bases from J, leaving 10 bases between. CDR3 length equals 13 residues. Written as DNA, the CDR3 is TGTGCCAGCAGCTTGCGGGGGGCCCACATTCAGTACTTC. This sequence encodes CASSLRGAHIQYF.

This sequence joins TRBV5-1 and TRBJ2-5; the D gene is possibly TRBD2 (6 bases). The CDR3 is 15 residues long. Trimming cost V 7 bases and J 2 bases, with 18 bases left between them. CDR1 SGHRS and CDR2 YFSETQ come from the germline V gene. The CDR3: CASRPFGGEQETQYF. The DNA of the CDR3 is TGCGCCAGCCGCCCCTTCGGAGGGGAGCAAGAGACCCAGTACTTC.

This chain uses TRBV6-1 with TRBJ1-5, with D maybe TRBD1 (5 bases). CDR3 length: 15 amino acids. Germline V gene lookup returns CDR1 MNHNS and CDR2 SASEGT. The ends were cut back, 1 base at V and 1 base at J, with 8 bases in the middle. The CDR3: CASSEEGVSNQPQHF. In DNA form, the CDR3 reads TGTGCCAGCAGTGAAGAAGGGGTAAGCAATCAGCCCCAGCATTTT.

This clone was recorded a few times. The chain couples TRBV6-5 to TRBJ2-3, with 8 positions matching TRBD2. CDR1 MNHEY and CDR2 SVGAGI come from the germline V gene. With 4 bases clipped from V and 1 base from J, the junction kept 4 bases outside the gene matches. The CDR3 runs to 15 residues. CDR3 nucleotides: TGTGCCAGCAGTTGGGGGCGGGGGGGCACAGATACGCAGTATTTT. Its translation: CASSWGRGGTDTQYF.

The sample holds a few counts of this clone. The J gene is TRBJ1-4, the V gene TRBV5-8; TRBD1 matches 8 bases. V trimming: 4 bases; J trimming: 7 bases; junction bases outside the gene matches: 9. Germline loops: CDR1 SGHTS, CDR2 YDEGEE. This CDR3 has 15 residues. CDR3: CASSMTGESSEKLFF. The CDR3 coding sequence is TGTGCCAGCAGCATGACAGGGGAGAGCAGTGAAAAACTGTTTTTT.

The gene calls are TRBV5-1 and TRBJ2-7; D is uncertain. Trimming shortened V by 0 bases and J by 4 bases, and 2 bases separated the two germline ends. The germline gives CDR1 SGHRS, CDR2 YFSETQ. The CDR3 sequence is 11 residues long. CDR3 region: CASSLAYEQYF. The DNA for the CDR3 is TGCGCCAGCAGCTTGGCTTACGAGCAGTACTTC.